The present TCR beta chain was sequenced within a study of T cell clonotyping in hematopoietic cell transplantation. Study conclusions and caveats: Graft donor and pretransplant recipient Inverse Simpson Index values predicted broader posttransplant TCR diversity. Recipient TCR diversity dropped after transplant; expanded clonotypes rose from day 30 to 180. Few recipient clonotypes overlapped donors; over 95% were de novo at given depth.

This clone was seen a single time. As yet, its antigen is unknown. Method: immunoSEQ multiplex PCR; TCRdb's copy keeps in-frame clones and lacks some. The table includes under 20,000 clones, roughly 88% detected once. Germline CDR1 and CDR2: LGHNA and YNFKEQ. The CDR3 runs to 12 residues. The germline V and J ends were trimmed by 1 base and 3 bases, with 3 bases remaining between them. The source of this sequence is a man aged 50 to 59 in good health. Some clones in this sample may be carry-over from other donors' samples. The chain has TRBV4-2 and TRBJ1-1; D gene uncertain. Sequencing was performed on peripheral blood mononuclear cells. The CDR3 DNA reads TGTGCCAGCAGCCAAGTGGACACTGAAGCTTTCTTT. It translates to CASSQVDTEAFF.